This entry describes one T cell receptor (beta chain). Its specificity is not known. This sample is part of a study of beta chain features in type 1 diabetes. The study, taken as a whole, reports: Naive, central memory and Treg TCRB repertoires appeared more alike in patients than in healthy donors. Patients with Type 1 diabetes showed moderately but significantly shorter TCRB CDR3s in all four CD4+ subsets.

Reverse transcribing all isolated RNA meant expressed TCRB transcripts were sequenced. Sequencing used immunoSEQ multiplex PCR; TCRdb keeps in-frame clones, though not all of them. The sample includes fewer than 55,000 clones, under 55% of them seen just once. The V and J ends lost 4 bases and 6 bases respectively, with 22 bases between them. The germline V gene has CDR1 KGHSH and CDR2 LQKENI. The CDR3 contains 16 residues. The TCR was taken from a man aged 30 to 39 with type 1 diabetes. Sequenced: Tregs from blood. The chain uses TRBV18 and TRBJ2-7, with D perhaps matching TRBD1 (6 bases). CDR3 sequence (DNA): TGTGCCAGCTCACTACTTCCACAGGGCCACCAGGGCGAGCAGTACTTC. It encodes CASSLLPQGHQGEQYF.